The rows below give T cell receptor beta chains drawn from one sample of a study of cytomegalovirus exposure and HLA in healthy donors. Only in-frame clones appear in the TCRdb table, and some are missing; sequencing was by immunoSEQ multiplex PCR. The sample consists of some 140,000 clones, 89% of them appearing once. The material sequenced was PBMCs. The receptor source for this set is a woman aged 18-29 years in good health and CMV-seropositive. The conserved cysteine and the conserved F or W are not part of the CDR3 here. Fields, in order: V gene, CDR3 protein.

TRBV2 ASGRTVSNQPQH
TRBV14 ASSRELLGYESYNEQF
TRBV6-5 ASSYSFGITNEKLF
TRBV11-2 ASSLGDRYEQY
TRBV19 ASSILGQGLSNQPQH
TRBV7-2 ASSLRGQETQY
TRBV23-1 ASSQGTEDSNQPQH
TRBV4-1 ASSQATSGEVTDTQY
TRBV19 ASSPPGGGTGIDEQY
TRBV28 ASSFHRDSGATDTQY
TRBV19 ASRSTGDTQY
TRBV11-2 ASSVNRGRDSPLH
TRBV5-1 ASSLGVMSGYT
TRBV7-2 ASSQSRGGYEQY
TRBV28 ASSFNRGEGRANVLT
TRBV6-5 ASSYGQTTGQPQH
TRBV5-6 ASSSDRVDEKLF
TRBV6-5 ASSGRQGYNEQF
TRBV7-8 ASSFDSPASGYT
TRBV7-2 ASSFQVNTEAF
TRBV6-5 ASLPNREGYGYT
TRBV6-1 ASSLPSGEQF
TRBV5-1 ASSLEVGGPGELF
TRBV5-1 ASSDRGYTEAF
TRBV2 ASTTEVWIYGYT
TRBV2 ASRPTGGAYEQY